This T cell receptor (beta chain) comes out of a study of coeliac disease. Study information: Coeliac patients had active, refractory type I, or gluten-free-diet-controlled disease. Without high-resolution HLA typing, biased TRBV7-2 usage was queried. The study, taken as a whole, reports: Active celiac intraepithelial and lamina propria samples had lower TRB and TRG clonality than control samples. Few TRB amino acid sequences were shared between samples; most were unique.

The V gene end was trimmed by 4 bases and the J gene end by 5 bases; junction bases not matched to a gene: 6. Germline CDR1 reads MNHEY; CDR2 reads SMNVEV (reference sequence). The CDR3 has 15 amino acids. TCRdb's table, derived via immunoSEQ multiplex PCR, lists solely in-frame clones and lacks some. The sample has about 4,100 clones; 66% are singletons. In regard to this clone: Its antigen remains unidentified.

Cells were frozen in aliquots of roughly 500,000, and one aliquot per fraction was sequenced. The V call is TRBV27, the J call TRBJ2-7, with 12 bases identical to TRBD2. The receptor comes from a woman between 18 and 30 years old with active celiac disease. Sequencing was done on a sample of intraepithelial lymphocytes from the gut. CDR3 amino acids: CASSWSSGGANEQYF. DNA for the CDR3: TGTGCCAGCAGTTGGTCTAGCGGGGGGGCAAACGAGCAGTACTTC.